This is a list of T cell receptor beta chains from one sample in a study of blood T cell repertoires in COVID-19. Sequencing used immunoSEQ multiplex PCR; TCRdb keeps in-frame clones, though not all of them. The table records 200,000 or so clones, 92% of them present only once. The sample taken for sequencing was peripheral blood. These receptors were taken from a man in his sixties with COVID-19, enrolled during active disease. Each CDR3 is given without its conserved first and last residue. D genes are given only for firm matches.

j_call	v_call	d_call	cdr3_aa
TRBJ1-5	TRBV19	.	ASSPTGQPQH
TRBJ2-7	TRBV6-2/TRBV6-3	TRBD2	ASSYSRDPGTSGLSSYEQY
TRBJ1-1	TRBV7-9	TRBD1	ASSFDRENTEAF
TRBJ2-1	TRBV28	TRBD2	ASSLFSGLGRSNEQF
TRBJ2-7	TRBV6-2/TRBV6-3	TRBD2	ASSYPRGGNYEQY
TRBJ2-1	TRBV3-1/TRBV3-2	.	ASSQVDRGGYNEQF
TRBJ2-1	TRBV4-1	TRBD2	ASSHAGLAGLEQF
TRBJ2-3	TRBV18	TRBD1	ASSWTGSDTDTQY
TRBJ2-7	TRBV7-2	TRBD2	ASSPQPGLAGGSSYEQY
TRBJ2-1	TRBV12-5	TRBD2	ASGSSGRAFHEQF
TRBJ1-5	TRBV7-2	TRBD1	ASSQGQFQPQH
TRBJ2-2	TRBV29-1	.	SVDVAGAHTGELF
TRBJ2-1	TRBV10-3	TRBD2	AISSLAGGNNEQF
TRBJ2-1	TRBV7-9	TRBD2	ASSPAGVLGNEQF